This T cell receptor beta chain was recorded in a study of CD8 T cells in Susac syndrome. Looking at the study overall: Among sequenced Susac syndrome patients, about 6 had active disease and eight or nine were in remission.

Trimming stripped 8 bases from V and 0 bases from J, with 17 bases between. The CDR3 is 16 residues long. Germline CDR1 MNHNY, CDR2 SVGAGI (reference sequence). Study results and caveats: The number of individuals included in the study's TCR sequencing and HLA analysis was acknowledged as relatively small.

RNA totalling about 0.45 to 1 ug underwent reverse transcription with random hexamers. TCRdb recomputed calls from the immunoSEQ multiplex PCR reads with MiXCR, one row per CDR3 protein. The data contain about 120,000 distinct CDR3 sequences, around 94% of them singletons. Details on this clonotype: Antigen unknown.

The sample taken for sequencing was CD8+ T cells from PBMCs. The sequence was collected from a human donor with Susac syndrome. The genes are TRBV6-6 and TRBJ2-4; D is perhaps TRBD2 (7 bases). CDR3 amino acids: CASRRGGREAKNIQYF. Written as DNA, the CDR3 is TGTGCCAGCCGAAGGGGGGGGAGGGAAGCCAAAAACATTCAGTACTTC.